The entry that follows covers one TCR beta chain sequence. This sample is drawn from a study of T cells in tuberculosis. This sample's time point: new active TB diagnosis, blood taken before or within 7 days of starting treatment. Assay: immunoSEQ multiplex PCR; the TCRdb copy retains only in-frame clones and omits some. The sample carries about 33,000 clones, about 90% recorded once. J gave up 8 bases and V 8 bases, and 11 bases lay outside the gene matches. The CDR3 loop spans 14 amino acids. Germline V gene sequence: CDR1 MNHNS, CDR2 SASEGT. The TCR sequence derives from an adult with tuberculosis. Some clones in this sample may be carry-over from other donors' samples. The input for sequencing was PBMCs, taken at tuberculosis diagnosis. J is TRBJ1-4 and V is TRBV6-1; 7 nucleotides match TRBD1. CDR3 nucleotide sequence: TGTGCCAGCGTTTGGACAGGAGGAAGCGAAAAACTGTTTTTT. It yields the protein CASVWTGGSEKLFF.